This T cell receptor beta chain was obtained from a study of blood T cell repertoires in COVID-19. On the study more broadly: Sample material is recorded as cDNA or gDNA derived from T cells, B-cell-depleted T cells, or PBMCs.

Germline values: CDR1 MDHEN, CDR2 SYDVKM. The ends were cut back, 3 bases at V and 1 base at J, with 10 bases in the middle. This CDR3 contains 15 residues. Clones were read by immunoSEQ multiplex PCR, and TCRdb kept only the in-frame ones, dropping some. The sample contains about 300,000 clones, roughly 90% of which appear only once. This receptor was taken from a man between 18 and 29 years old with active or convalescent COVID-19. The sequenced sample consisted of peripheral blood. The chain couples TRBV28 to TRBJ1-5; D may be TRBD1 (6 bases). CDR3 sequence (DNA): TGTGCCAGCAGTTTCGGGGGGCACAGCAATCAGCCCCAGCATTTT. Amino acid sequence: CASSFGGHSNQPQHF.